The 24 T cell receptor beta chains given below trace back to one sample, sequenced in a study of blood T cell repertoires in COVID-19 (dated by TCRdb to the early 2020s). Library method: the immunoSEQ multiplex PCR assay. TCRdb took this table from immuneACCESS and kept in-frame rearrangements with V and J called. Such tables lack part of the clones; where checked against another copy, unresolved V genes explain under half of the gap, and the rest is unexplained. Recorded for this sample are hundreds of thousands of clones; approximately 87% of them occurred a single time. The top ten clones comprise approximately 2.6% of the sample. The specimen sequenced was peripheral blood. These receptors originate from a woman aged 70-85 years with active or convalescent COVID-19.

The V and J genes are TRBV5-1 and TRBJ2-1, with TRBD2 matching over 11 bases. The germline gives CDR1 SGHRS, CDR2 YFSETQ. CDR3 length: 16 amino acids. J lost 6 bases, V lost 2 bases, and 7 bases had no gene match. The CDR3 bases are TGCGCCAGCAGCTTAGACGTAGCGGGAGGGTCCAATGAGCAGTTCTTC. Its translation is CASSLDVAGGSNEQFF.

This chain connects TRBV5-1 to TRBJ2-6; unclear D gene. V lost 1 base and J 0 bases, leaving 5 bases between the germline ends. Germline V gene lookup returns CDR1 SGHRS and CDR2 YFSETQ. This CDR3 is 15 amino acids long. CDR3 in amino acids: CASSLRHSGANVLTF. CDR3 DNA: TGCGCCAGCAGCTTGAGACACTCTGGGGCCAACGTCCTGACTTTC. Drawing the rest from reference TRBV5-1 and TRBJ2-6, the complete variable domain is KAGVTQTPRYLIKTRGQQVTLSCSPISGHRSVSWYQQTPGQGLQFLFEYFSETQRNKGNFPGRFSGRQFSNSRSEMNVSTLELGDSALYLCASSLRHSGANVLTFGAGSRLTVL.

This chain connects TRBV3-1 (or the pseudogene TRBV3-2) to TRBJ1-6; D gene unclear. The CDR3 has 14 amino acids. Germline CDR1 reads LGHDT; CDR2 reads YNNKEL (reference sequence). Trimming shortened V by 4 bases and J by 6 bases, and 10 bases separated the two germline ends. The CDR3 spells CASSPGGLNSPLHF. In DNA, the CDR3 is TGTGCCAGCAGCCCCGGAGGGCTTAATTCACCCCTCCACTTT.

The V and J genes are TRBV28 and TRBJ2-7; 7 bases are shared with TRBD1. Trimming cost V 6 bases and J 3 bases; bases outside gene matches: 8. This CDR3 is 14 amino acids long. CDR1 is MDHEN and CDR2 is SYDVKM in the germline V gene. CDR3 nucleotides: TGTGCCAGCAGCGCGACAGGGATAAGCTACGAGCAGTACTTC. Amino acids: CASSATGISYEQYF.

V is TRBV18 and J is TRBJ1-1; 8 bases match TRBD1. There are 16 residues in the CDR3. Germline CDR1 KGHSH, CDR2 LQKENI. The V segment lost 3 bases and the J segment 1 base; nucleotides outside the gene matches: 7. The CDR3 protein is CASSPPTGASNTEAFF. The CDR3 DNA reads TGTGCCAGCTCACCGCCGACAGGGGCGTCGAACACTGAAGCTTTCTTT.

The chain recombines TRBV28 with TRBJ1-6; 7 bases agree with TRBD1. Unmatched junction bases numbered 10, after V lost 3 bases and J lost 5 bases. This CDR3 region has 17 residues. Germline V gives CDR1 MDHEN, CDR2 SYDVKM. The CDR3 nucleotides are TGTGCCAGCAGTTTTCTATCCCCGGGACAGAATAATTCACCCCTCCACTTT. Translating it yields CASSFLSPGQNNSPLHF.

This clone was seen only once. This rearrangement joins TRBV15 to TRBJ1-3, with D possibly TRBD1 on 5 matching bases. Trimming cost V 9 bases and J 5 bases, with 17 bases left between them. Germline CDR1 is LNHNV and CDR2 is YYDKDF (reference sequence). This CDR3 contains 14 residues. The CDR3 sequence: CATAREADRNTIYF. CDR3 nucleotides: TGTGCCACGGCGAGGGAGGCGGACAGAAACACCATATATTTT.

This sequence joins TRBV27 and TRBJ2-7, with D tentatively TRBD1 (6 bases). Germline assignment: CDR1 MNHEY and CDR2 SMNVEV (reference sequence). The CDR3 length is 14 residues. Trimming cost V 2 bases and J 6 bases, with 14 bases left between them. The CDR3 DNA reads as TGTGCCAGCAGTTTAGGCAGGGGTAGAGGCGAGCAGTACTTC. Protein sequence: CASSLGRGRGEQYF.

V is TRBV9 and J is TRBJ1-1, with D possibly TRBD1 on 5 matching bases. V lost 4 bases and J 2 bases, leaving 12 bases between the germline ends. The germline V gene has CDR1 SGDLS and CDR2 YYNGEE. This CDR3 has 14 amino acids. The CDR3 loop reads CASSTEGFNTEAFF. For the CDR3, the DNA is TGTGCCAGCAGCACGGAGGGGTTCAACACTGAAGCTTTCTTT.

The J gene is TRBJ2-2, the V gene TRBV10-1, with a weak D call TRBD1 (6 bases). Germline V lookup: CDR1 WNHNN, CDR2 SYGVQD (reference sequence). The ends were cut back, 5 bases at V and 5 bases at J, with 6 bases in the middle. This CDR3 contains 12 residues. Here the CDR3 reads CASSQGTGELFF. CDR3 nucleotide sequence: TGCGCCAGCAGTCAGGGGACCGGGGAGCTGTTTTTT.

The chain carries TRBV11-2 and TRBJ2-7; TRBD2 matches at 11 bases. The germline gives CDR1 SGHAT, CDR2 FQNNGV. The ends lost 2 bases at V and 2 bases at J; junction bases unmatched: 2. The CDR3 spans 15 residues. CDR3 bases: TGTGCCAGCAGCTTACAACTAGCGGGGGCCTACGAGCAGTACTTC. Encoded protein: CASSLQLAGAYEQYF.

V is TRBV28 and J is TRBJ1-4, with 9 bases identical to TRBD1. Germline loops: CDR1 MDHEN, CDR2 SYDVKM. The CDR3 is 15 residues long. V trimming: 7 bases; J trimming: 8 bases; junction bases outside the gene matches: 11. The CDR3 sequence is CASTTPQGAGEKLFF. CDR3 sequence (DNA): TGTGCCAGCACCACACCACAGGGGGCTGGGGAAAAACTGTTTTTT.

J is TRBJ2-1 and V is TRBV24-1, with 9 bases matching TRBD2. With 9 bases clipped from V and 6 bases from J, the junction kept 11 bases outside the gene matches. Germline values: CDR1 KGHDR, CDR2 SFDVKD. CDR3 length equals 15 residues. CDR3 loop: CATCPAGGPTNEQFF. CDR3 coding DNA: TGTGCCACCTGTCCGGCGGGAGGGCCGACCAATGAGCAGTTCTTC.

The chain couples TRBV18 to TRBJ1-6; D is uncertain. This CDR3 region has 12 residues. CDR1 is KGHSH and CDR2 is LQKENI in the germline V gene. Between the trimmed V and J ends, which lost 10 bases and 8 bases, there was a span of 12 bases. CDR3 residues: CATSSSDSPLHF. DNA for the CDR3: TGTGCCACTTCGAGTTCGGATTCACCCCTCCACTTT.

This chain joins TRBV5-4 and TRBJ2-5; D unclear. The germline V gene encodes CDR1 SGHNT and CDR2 YYREEE (reference sequence). The CDR3 runs 14 residues. Trimming shortened V by 3 bases and J by 0 bases, and 9 bases separated the two germline ends. The CDR3 coding sequence is TGTGCCAGCAGCTCGACACTGTACCAAGAGACCCAGTACTTC. Residues: CASSSTLYQETQYF.

This rearrangement joins TRBV27 to TRBJ2-1; 12 bases map to TRBD2. J gave up 6 bases and V 5 bases, and 17 bases lay outside the gene matches. The CDR3 spans 19 residues. Germline assignment: CDR1 MNHEY and CDR2 SMNVEV (reference sequence). CDR3 residues: CASSPFTSGRTLPSNEQFF. CDR3 nucleotides: TGTGCCAGCAGTCCCTTCACTAGCGGGAGGACCCTCCCAAGCAATGAGCAGTTCTTC.

This clone was seen only once. The J gene is TRBJ1-2, the V gene TRBV7-9; D unclear. The V end lost 1 base, the J end lost 3 bases, and 9 bases lay between the germline ends. The germline V gene has CDR1 SEHNR and CDR2 FQNEAQ (reference sequence). This CDR3 is 14 amino acids long. The CDR3 sequence: CASSLGAEDYGYTF. The DNA for the CDR3 is TGTGCCAGCAGCTTAGGCGCGGAGGACTATGGCTACACCTTC.

This clone has just one count. A junction end diverges from the germline sequence, so it may reflect a read error. The J gene is TRBJ2-5, the V gene TRBV27; D uncertain. Per germline, CDR1 MNHEY and CDR2 SMNVEV (reference sequence). The CDR3 covers 13 residues. The CDR3 DNA sequence: TGTGCCAGCAGTTTTGGATTGGTAGAGGCCCAGTACTTC. As protein: CASSFGLVEAQYF.

The rearrangement links TRBV7-2 to TRBJ1-5; the D gene is possibly TRBD1 (6 bases). Germline V gene lookup returns CDR1 SGHTA and CDR2 FQGNSA. This CDR3 has 13 amino acids. The V and J ends lost 4 bases and 7 bases respectively, with 11 bases between them. CDR3 in DNA: TGTGCCAGCAGCTCACAGGGCGAGCAGCCCCAGCATTTT. Translating gives CASSSQGEQPQHF.

This clone was counted only a few times. The rearrangement links TRBV10-3 to TRBJ1-2, with 8 bases matching TRBD1. Germline CDR1 is ENHRY and CDR2 is SYGVKD. This CDR3 is 15 amino acids long. V lost 2 bases, J lost 3 bases, and 5 bases stayed unmatched. The CDR3 region is CAISEPGQVDYGYTF. In DNA, the CDR3 is TGTGCCATCAGTGAGCCGGGACAGGTGGACTATGGCTACACCTTC.

The chain carries TRBV19 and TRBJ2-1, with 8 bases aligning to TRBD2. This CDR3 has 15 amino acids. CDR1 is LNHDA and CDR2 is SQIVND in the germline V gene (reference sequence). Unmatched junction bases numbered 8, after V lost 7 bases and J lost 3 bases. DNA for the CDR3: TGTGCCAGTAATAGCGGGGCTTGGGACTACAATGAGCAGTTCTTC. Its protein is CASNSGAWDYNEQFF.

The rearrangement joins TRBV5-5 to TRBJ1-2, with 9 bases lining up with TRBD1. Germline V CDR1 and CDR2: SGHKS, YYEKEE (reference sequence). The ends lost 3 bases at V and 10 bases at J; junction bases unmatched: 4. The CDR3 runs to 12 residues. The CDR3 nucleotides read TGTGCCAGCAGCTATTGGACAGGGGACTACACCTTC. The encoded protein is CASSYWTGDYTF.

The gene calls are TRBV5-4 and TRBJ2-7; perhaps TRBD1 as D (6 bases). Trimming cost V 3 bases and J 6 bases, with 16 bases left between them. The CDR3 spans 14 residues. Germline V gene sequence: CDR1 SGHNT, CDR2 YYREEE (reference sequence). CDR3 in DNA: TGTGCCAGCAGCTCACGGGACCTAGGGGGCGAGCAGTACTTC. This sequence encodes CASSSRDLGGEQYF.

This sequence joins TRBV24-1 and TRBJ2-5; TRBD2 agrees at 8 bases. Trimming removed 1 base from V and 5 bases from J; junction bases left unmatched: 8. CDR3 length: 16 amino acids. CDR1 KGHDR and CDR2 SFDVKD come from the germline V gene. The CDR3 DNA reads TGTGCCACCAGTGATTTAGTACGGGGGGGCGCGGAGACCCAGTACTTC. As protein: CATSDLVRGGAETQYF.